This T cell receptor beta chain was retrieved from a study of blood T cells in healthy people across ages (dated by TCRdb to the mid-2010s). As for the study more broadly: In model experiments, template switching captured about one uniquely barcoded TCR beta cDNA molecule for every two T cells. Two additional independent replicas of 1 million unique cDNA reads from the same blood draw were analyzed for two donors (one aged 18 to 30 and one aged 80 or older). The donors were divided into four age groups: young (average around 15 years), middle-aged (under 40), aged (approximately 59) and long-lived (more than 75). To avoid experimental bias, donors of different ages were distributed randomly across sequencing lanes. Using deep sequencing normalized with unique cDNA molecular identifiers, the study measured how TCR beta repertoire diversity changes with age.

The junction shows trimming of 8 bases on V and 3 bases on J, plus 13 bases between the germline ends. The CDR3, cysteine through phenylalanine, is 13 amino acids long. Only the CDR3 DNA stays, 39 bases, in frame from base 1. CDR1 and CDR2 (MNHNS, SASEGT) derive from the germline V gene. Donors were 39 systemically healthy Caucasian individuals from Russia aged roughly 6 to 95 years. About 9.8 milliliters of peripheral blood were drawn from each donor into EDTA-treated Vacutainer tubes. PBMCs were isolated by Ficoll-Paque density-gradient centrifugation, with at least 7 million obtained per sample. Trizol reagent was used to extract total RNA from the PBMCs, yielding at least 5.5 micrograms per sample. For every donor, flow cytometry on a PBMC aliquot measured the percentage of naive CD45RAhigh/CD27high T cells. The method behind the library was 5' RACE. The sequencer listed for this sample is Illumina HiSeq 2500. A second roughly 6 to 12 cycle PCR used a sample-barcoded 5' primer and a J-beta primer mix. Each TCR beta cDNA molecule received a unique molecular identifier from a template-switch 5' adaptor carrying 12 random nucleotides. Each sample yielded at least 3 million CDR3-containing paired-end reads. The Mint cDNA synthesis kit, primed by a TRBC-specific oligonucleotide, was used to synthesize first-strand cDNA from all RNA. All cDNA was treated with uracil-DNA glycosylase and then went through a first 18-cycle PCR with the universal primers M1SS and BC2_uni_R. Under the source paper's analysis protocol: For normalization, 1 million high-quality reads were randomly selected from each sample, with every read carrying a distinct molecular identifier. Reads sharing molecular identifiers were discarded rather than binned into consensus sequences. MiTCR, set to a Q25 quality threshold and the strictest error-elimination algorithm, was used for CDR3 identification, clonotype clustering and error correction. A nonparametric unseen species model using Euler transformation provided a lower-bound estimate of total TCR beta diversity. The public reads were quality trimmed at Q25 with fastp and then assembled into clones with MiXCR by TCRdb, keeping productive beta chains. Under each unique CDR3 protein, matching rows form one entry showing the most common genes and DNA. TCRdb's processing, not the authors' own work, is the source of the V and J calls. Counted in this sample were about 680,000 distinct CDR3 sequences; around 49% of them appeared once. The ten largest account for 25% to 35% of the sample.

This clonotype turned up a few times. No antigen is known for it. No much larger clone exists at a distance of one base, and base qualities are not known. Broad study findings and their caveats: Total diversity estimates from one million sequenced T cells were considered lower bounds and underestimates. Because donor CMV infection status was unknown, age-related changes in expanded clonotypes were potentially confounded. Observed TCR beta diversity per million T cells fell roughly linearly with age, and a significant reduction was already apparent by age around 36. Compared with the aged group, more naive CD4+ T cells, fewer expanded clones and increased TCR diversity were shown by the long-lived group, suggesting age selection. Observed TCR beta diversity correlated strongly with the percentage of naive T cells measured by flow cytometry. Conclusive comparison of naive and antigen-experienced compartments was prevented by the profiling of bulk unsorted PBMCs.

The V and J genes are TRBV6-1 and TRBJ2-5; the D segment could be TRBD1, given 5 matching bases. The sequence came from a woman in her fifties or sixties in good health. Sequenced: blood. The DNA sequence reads TGTGCCAGCCGGAAGGGGTCCAAAGAGACCCAGTACTTC. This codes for CASRKGSKETQYF.